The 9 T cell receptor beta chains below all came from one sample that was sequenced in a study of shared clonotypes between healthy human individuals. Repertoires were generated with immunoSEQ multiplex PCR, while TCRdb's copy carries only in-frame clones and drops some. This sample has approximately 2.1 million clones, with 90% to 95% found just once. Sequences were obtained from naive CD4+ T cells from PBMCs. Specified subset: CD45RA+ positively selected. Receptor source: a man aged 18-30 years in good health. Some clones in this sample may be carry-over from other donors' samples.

CDR3 in amino acids: CASSLGVGNTIYF. CDR3 DNA sequence: TGCGCCAGCAGCTTGGGAGTGGGAAACACCATATATTTT. The chain employs TRBV5-1 and TRBJ1-3; D gene ambiguous. V gave up 0 bases and J gave up 4 bases, with 5 bases separating them. CDR3 length: 13 residues. Germline CDR1 SGHRS, CDR2 YFSETQ.

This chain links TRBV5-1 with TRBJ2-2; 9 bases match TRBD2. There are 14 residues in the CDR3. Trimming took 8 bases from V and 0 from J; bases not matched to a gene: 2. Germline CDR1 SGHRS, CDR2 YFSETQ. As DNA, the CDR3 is TGCGCCAGTGGCGGGAGGGCGAACACCGGGGAGCTGTTTTTT. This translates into CASGGRANTGELFF.

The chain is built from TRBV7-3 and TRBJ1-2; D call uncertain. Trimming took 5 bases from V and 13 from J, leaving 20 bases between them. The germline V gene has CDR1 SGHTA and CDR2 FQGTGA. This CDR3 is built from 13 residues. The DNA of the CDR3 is TGTGCCAGCAGCCCCACACCGGGATTAGTGCTCACCTTC. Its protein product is CASSPTPGLVLTF. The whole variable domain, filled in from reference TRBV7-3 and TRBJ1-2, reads GAGVSQTPSNKVTEKGKYVELRCDPISGHTALYWYRQSLGQGPEFLIYFQGTGAADDSGLPNDRFFAVRPEGSVSTLKIQRTERGDSAVYLCASSPTPGLVLTFGSGTRLTVV.

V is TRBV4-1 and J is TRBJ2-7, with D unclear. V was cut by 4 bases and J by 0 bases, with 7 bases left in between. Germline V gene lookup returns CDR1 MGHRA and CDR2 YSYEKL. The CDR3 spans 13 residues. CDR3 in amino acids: CASSPWSSYEQYF. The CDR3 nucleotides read TGCGCCAGCAGCCCTTGGAGCTCCTACGAGCAGTACTTC.

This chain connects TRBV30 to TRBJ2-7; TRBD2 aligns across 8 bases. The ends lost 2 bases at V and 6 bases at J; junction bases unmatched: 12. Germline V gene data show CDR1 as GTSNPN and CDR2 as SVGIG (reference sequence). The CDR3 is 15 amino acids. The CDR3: CAWSYRQAGVIEQYF. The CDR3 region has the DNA TGTGCCTGGAGTTACCGGCAAGCGGGAGTAATCGAGCAGTACTTC.

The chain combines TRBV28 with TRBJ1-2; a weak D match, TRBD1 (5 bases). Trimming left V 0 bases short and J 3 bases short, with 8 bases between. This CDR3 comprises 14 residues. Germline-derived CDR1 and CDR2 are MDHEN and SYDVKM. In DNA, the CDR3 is TGTGCCAGCAGTTTATGGGGGACGGACTATGGCTACACCTTC. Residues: CASSLWGTDYGYTF.

This chain's CDR3 is CASSTGQGNYGYTF. The DNA for the CDR3 is TGTGCCAGCAGCACCGGACAGGGAAACTATGGCTACACCTTC. J is TRBJ1-2 and V is TRBV11-2; 8 positions match TRBD1. J was trimmed by 2 bases and V by 5 bases; bases with no gene match: 4. The V gene's germline CDR1 is SGHAT and CDR2 FQNNGV. The CDR3 covers 14 residues.

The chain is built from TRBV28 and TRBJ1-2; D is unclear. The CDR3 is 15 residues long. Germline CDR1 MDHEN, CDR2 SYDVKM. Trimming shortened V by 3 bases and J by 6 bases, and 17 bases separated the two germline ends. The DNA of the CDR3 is TGTGCCAGCAGTTTTGGGTCTTTGGGGAGGCATGGCTACACCTTC. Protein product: CASSFGSLGRHGYTF.

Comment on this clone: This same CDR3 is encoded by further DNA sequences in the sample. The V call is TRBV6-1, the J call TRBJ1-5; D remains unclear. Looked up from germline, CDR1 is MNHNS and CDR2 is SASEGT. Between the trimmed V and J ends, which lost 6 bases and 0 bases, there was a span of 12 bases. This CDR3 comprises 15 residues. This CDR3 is CASRETADSNQPQHF. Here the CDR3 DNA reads TGTGCCAGCAGGGAGACCGCCGATAGCAATCAGCCCCAGCATTTT.